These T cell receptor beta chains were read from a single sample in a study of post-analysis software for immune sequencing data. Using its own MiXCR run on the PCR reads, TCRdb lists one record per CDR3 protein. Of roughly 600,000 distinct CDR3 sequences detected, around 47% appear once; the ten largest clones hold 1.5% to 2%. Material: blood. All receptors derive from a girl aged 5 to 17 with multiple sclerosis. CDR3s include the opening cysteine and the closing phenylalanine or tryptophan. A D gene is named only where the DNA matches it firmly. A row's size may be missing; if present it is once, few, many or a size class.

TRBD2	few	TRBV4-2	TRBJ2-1	CASSQEGTSGGNEQFF	TGTGCCAGCAGCCAAGAGGGGACTAGCGGTGGCAATGAGCAGTTCTTC
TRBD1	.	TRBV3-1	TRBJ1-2	CASNPPGTGVDGYTF	TGTGCCAGCAATCCCCCCGGGACAGGGGTTGATGGCTACACCTTC
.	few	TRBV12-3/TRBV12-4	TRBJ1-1	CASSLFGSKAFF	TGTGCCAGCAGTTTGTTTGGCAGTAAAGCTTTCTTT
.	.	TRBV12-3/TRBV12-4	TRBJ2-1	CASRRLGEPREQFF	TGTGCCAGCAGGCGACTCGGGGAACCGCGGGAGCAGTTCTTC
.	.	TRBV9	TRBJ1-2	CASSTGQRDYGYTF	TGTGCCAGCAGTACCGGACAGCGCGACTATGGCTACACCTTC
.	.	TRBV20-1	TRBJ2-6	CSGRGAGPGANVLTF	TGCAGTGGACGAGGGGCAGGGCCTGGGGCCAACGTCCTGACTTTC
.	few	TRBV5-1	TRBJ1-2	CASSLQSGGKGGYTF	TGCGCCAGCAGCCTCCAATCCGGGGGGAAGGGCGGCTACACCTTC
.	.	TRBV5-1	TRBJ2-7	CASSLSPVGDTYEQYF	TGCGCCAGCAGCTTGTCCCCGGTGGGGGATACCTACGAGCAGTACTTC
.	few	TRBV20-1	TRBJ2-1	CSGSYGMDRNEQFF	TGCAGTGGAAGCTATGGAATGGATCGCAATGAGCAGTTCTTC
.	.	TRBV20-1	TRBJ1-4	CSASLGFGEKLFF	TGCAGTGCTTCCCTAGGGTTTGGCGAAAAACTGTTTTTT
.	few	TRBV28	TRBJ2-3	CASSSQGLDTQYF	TGTGCCAGCAGTAGTCAGGGGCTAGATACGCAGTATTTT
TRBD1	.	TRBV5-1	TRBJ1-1	CASSLGGGAYWNTEAFF	TGCGCCAGCAGCTTGGGAGGGGGCGCTTACTGGAACACTGAAGCTTTCTTT
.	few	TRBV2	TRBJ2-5	CASSEVRSLGETQYF	TGTGCCAGCAGTGAAGTCCGCTCGTTGGGAGAGACCCAGTACTTC
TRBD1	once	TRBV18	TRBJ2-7	CASSRGQGETYEQYF	TGTGCCAGCTCCCGCGGACAGGGGGAAACCTACGAGCAGTACTTC
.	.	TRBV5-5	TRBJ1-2	CASSPGRARETGYTF	TGTGCCAGCAGCCCCGGAAGGGCCAGGGAGACCGGCTACACCTTC
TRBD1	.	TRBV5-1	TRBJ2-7	CAGSLEAGGVVGEQYF	TGCGCCGGCAGCTTGGAAGCAGGGGGCGTTGTTGGGGAGCAGTACTTC
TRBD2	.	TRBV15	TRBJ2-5	CATSPLKTSLGEETQYF	TGTGCCACCAGCCCTCTAAAGACTAGCTTAGGGGAAGAGACCCAGTACTTC
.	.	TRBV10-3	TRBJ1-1	CAISEGVMNTEAFF	TGTGCCATCAGTGAGGGGGTAATGAACACTGAAGCTTTCTTT
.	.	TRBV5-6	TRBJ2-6	CASSLPYSSGANVLTF	TGTGCCAGCAGCTTGCCCTATAGCTCTGGGGCCAACGTCCTGACTTTC
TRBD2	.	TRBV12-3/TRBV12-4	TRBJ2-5	CASSYWTSGNQETQYF	TGTGCCAGCAGCTATTGGACTAGCGGCAATCAAGAGACCCAGTACTTC
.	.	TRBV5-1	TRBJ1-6	CASSLDGQNSSPLHF	TGCGCCAGCAGCTTGGATGGACAGAATAGTTCACCCCTCCACTTT
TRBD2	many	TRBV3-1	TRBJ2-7	CASSQVGGSGYEQYF	TGTGCCAGCAGCCAAGTTGGCGGGAGTGGGTACGAGCAGTACTTC
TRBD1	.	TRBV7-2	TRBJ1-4	CASSFHRGGVNEKLFF	TGTGCCAGCAGCTTTCACCGAGGGGGCGTTAATGAAAAACTGTTTTTT
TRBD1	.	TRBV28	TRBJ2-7	CASRRQGALRNEQYF	TGTGCCAGCAGGAGGCAGGGGGCTTTGAGAAACGAGCAGTACTTC
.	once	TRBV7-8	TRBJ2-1	CASSRVSNEQFF	TGTGCCAGCAGCCGGGTTAGCAATGAGCAGTTCTTC
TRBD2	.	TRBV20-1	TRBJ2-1	CSPNPSAGGLDEQFF	TGCAGTCCCAACCCCAGCGCGGGGGGGTTAGATGAGCAGTTCTTC
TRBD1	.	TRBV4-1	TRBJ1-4	CASSHGQGRLTKEKLFF	TGCGCCAGCAGCCACGGACAGGGGAGGTTAACTAAAGAAAAACTGTTTTTT
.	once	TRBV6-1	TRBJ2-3	CASSEGRLAPRSAQYF	TGTGCCAGCAGTGAAGGACGGCTAGCGCCCCGCTCGGCGCAGTATTTT
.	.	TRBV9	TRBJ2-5	CASSVAGGPETQYF	TGTGCCAGCAGCGTAGCGGGGGGCCCAGAGACCCAGTACTTC
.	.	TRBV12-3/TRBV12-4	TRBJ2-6	CASTSETGPGANVLTF	TGTGCCAGCACCTCGGAAACAGGGCCTGGGGCCAACGTCCTGACTTTC
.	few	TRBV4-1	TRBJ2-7	CASSQGLGSYEQYF	TGCGCCAGCAGCCAAGGGCTGGGGTCCTACGAGCAGTACTTC
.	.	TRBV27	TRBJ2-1	CASSLLSAGNEQFF	TGTGCCAGCAGTTTATTGTCTGCCGGGAATGAGCAGTTCTTC
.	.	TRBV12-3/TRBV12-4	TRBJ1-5	CASRAPGERNQPQHF	TGTGCCAGCAGGGCCCCGGGGGAACGAAATCAGCCCCAGCATTTT
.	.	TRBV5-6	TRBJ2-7	CASSLFLQSYEQYF	TGTGCCAGCAGCTTGTTTTTGCAGAGCTACGAGCAGTACTTC
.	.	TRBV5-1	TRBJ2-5	CASSLGGSGNLETQYF	TGCGCCAGCAGCTTGGGAGGTTCGGGGAATTTGGAGACCCAGTACTTC
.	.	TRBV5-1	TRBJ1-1	CASSGTTEAFF	TGCGCCAGCAGCGGGACCACTGAAGCTTTCTTT
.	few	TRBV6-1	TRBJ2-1	CASSEEGVRYNEQFF	TGTGCCAGCAGTGAAGAAGGGGTCCGATACAATGAGCAGTTCTTC
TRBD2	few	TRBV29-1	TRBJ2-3	CSVESPLSGGPTDTQYF	TGCAGCGTTGAAAGTCCCCTATCGGGAGGTCCCACAGATACGCAGTATTTT
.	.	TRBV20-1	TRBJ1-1	CSVPHGGKTEAFF	TGCAGTGTCCCCCACGGGGGGAAAACTGAAGCTTTCTTT
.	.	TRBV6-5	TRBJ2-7	CASSYSNSAYEQYF	TGTGCCAGCAGTTACTCGAATTCAGCCTACGAGCAGTACTTC
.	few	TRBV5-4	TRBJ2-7	CASSLRDGSTEQYF	TGTGCCAGCAGCTTGAGGGACGGGTCTACGGAGCAGTACTTC
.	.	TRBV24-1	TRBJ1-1	CATSDLRGTEAFF	TGTGCCACCAGTGATTTGCGCGGCACTGAAGCTTTCTTT
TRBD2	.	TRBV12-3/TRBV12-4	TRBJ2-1	CASSFSGSSGSRGPYNEQFF	TGTGCCAGCAGTTTTAGTGGCTCTAGCGGGAGCAGGGGTCCGTACAATGAGCAGTTCTTC
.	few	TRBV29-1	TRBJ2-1	CSARSNNEQFF	TGCAGCGCACGGAGTAACAATGAGCAGTTCTTC
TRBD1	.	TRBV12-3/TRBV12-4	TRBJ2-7	CASKLTGAYEQYF	TGTGCCAGCAAACTTACAGGGGCCTACGAGCAGTACTTC
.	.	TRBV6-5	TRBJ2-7	CASSYYGRAYEQYF	TGTGCCAGCAGTTACTATGGTAGAGCCTACGAGCAGTACTTC
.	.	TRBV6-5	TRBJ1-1	CASSYSDTLKAFF	TGTGCCAGCAGTTATTCCGACACGCTTAAAGCTTTCTTT
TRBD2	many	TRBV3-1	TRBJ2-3	CASSQDPPLAGGDTQYF	TGTGCCAGCAGCCAAGATCCCCCTCTAGCGGGTGGCGATACGCAGTATTTT
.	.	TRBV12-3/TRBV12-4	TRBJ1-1	CASSLRHRDTEAFF	TGTGCCAGCAGTTTGAGGCATCGGGACACTGAAGCTTTCTTT
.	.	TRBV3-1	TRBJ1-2	CASSHGGEYSYTF	TGTGCCAGCAGCCACGGAGGGGAATATAGCTACACCTTC
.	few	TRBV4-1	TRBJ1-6	CASSQVRRNSPLHF	TGCGCCAGCAGCCAAGTAAGGAGGAATTCACCCCTCCACTTT
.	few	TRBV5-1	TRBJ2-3	CASSRSSEQYF	TGCGCCAGCAGCCGTAGCAGTGAGCAGTATTTT
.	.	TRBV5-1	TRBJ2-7	CASKGASSYEQYF	TGCGCCAGCAAAGGGGCGAGCTCCTACGAGCAGTACTTC
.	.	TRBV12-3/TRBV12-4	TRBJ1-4	CASSLVPGLGEKLFF	TGTGCCAGCAGTTTAGTTCCAGGCTTAGGTGAAAAACTGTTTTTT
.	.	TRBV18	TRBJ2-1	CASSRATLNGEQFF	TGTGCCAGCTCACGGGCAACACTTAACGGGGAGCAGTTCTTC
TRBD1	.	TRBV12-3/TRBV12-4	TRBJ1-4	CASVLVGTGNEKLFF	TGTGCCAGCGTTTTGGTTGGGACAGGGAATGAAAAACTGTTTTTT
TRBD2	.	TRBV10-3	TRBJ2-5	CATTSGRVGETQYF	TGTGCGACGACTAGCGGGAGGGTAGGGGAGACCCAGTACTTC
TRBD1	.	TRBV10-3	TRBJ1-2	CAISGTGSRNGYTF	TGTGCCATCAGTGGGACAGGGTCGCGGAATGGCTACACCTTC
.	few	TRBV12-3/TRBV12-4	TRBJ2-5	CASSFRRETQYF	TGTGCCAGCAGTTTCCGGCGAGAGACCCAGTACTTC
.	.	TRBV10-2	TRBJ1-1	CASRGREVRNTEAFF	TGCGCCAGCAGAGGCAGGGAGGTGAGGAACACTGAAGCTTTCTTT